Listed here are 29 T cell receptor beta chains from one sample, sequenced in a study of blood T cell repertoires in COVID-19. Sequencing was performed with immunoSEQ multiplex PCR; in TCRdb, only in-frame clones are kept and a portion is missing. Counted here are roughly 180,000 clones, 88% occurring once; the ten biggest clones make up approximately 4%. The material sequenced was peripheral blood. These receptors all stem from a woman in her 30s with acute or convalescent COVID-19.

The V call is TRBV6-4, the J call TRBJ2-1; D gene uncertain. The CDR3 consists of 13 residues. V was clipped by 4 bases and J by 0 bases, with 4 bases between them. Germline values: CDR1 MRHNA, CDR2 SNTAGT. CDR3 DNA: TGTGCCAGCAGTGCGGGCTCCTACAATGAGCAGTTCTTC. Protein product: CASSAGSYNEQFF.

The sample holds one count of this clone. The chain employs TRBV11-2 and TRBJ2-3, with TRBD2 matching over 9 bases. The V gene end was trimmed by 5 bases and the J gene end by 1 base; junction bases not matched to a gene: 4. This CDR3 spans 15 amino acids. Germline assignment: CDR1 SGHAT and CDR2 FQNNGV. As DNA, the CDR3 is TGTGCCAGCAGCCCTCGACTAGCGGGCACAGATACGCAGTATTTT. This encodes CASSPRLAGTDTQYF.

V gene TRBV29-1 combines with J gene TRBJ1-1, with 7 bases lining up with TRBD1. Germline lookup yields CDR1 SQVTM and CDR2 ANQGSEA. With 7 bases clipped from V and 10 bases from J, the junction kept 12 bases outside the gene matches. The CDR3 has 12 residues. The DNA for the CDR3 is TGCAGCGCTATAAGGACAGGCGCTCCAGCTTTCTTT. Its translation is CSAIRTGAPAFF. Combining the CDR3 with reference TRBV29-1 and TRBJ1-1 gives the whole variable domain SAVISQKPSRDICQRGTSLTIQCQVDSQVTMMFWYRQQPGQSLTLIATANQGSEATYESGFVIDKFPISRPNLTFSTLTVSNMSPEDSSIYLCSAIRTGAPAFFGQGTRLTVV.

V and J are TRBV10-2 and TRBJ2-1; unclear D gene. The CDR3 spans 11 residues. V shed 3 bases and J shed 7 bases, with 4 bases lying between them. CDR1 and CDR2 (germline): WSHSY, SAAADI. The CDR3 protein is CASSDENEQFF. CDR3 nucleotide sequence: TGCGCCAGCAGTGATGAGAATGAGCAGTTCTTC.

The V and J genes are TRBV14 and TRBJ2-7, with 8 bases fitting TRBD1. The germline CDR1 and CDR2 sequences are SGHDN and FVKESK. J was trimmed by 4 bases and V by 4 bases; bases with no gene match: 12. This CDR3 has 16 residues. Written as DNA, the CDR3 is TGTGCCAGCAGCCCCCCACCCGGGACAGGTATTTACGAGCAGTACTTC. Its translation is CASSPPPGTGIYEQYF.

CDR3 loop: CSVEAGGNTEAFF. The CDR3 coding sequence is TGCAGCGTTGAAGCAGGGGGCAACACTGAAGCTTTCTTT. The chain carries TRBV29-1 and TRBJ1-1, with 8 bases lining up with TRBD1. From germline, CDR1 is SQVTM and CDR2 ANQGSEA. With V trimmed by 1 base and J by 2 bases, 0 bases remained unmatched. The CDR3 has 13 amino acids.

V gene TRBV30 combines with J gene TRBJ1-4; 7 bases map to TRBD1. J was trimmed by 8 bases and V by 6 bases; bases with no gene match: 15. The CDR3 spans 15 residues. Germline CDR1 and CDR2: GTSNPN and SVGIG (reference sequence). The CDR3 DNA reads TGTGCCTGCCCCCCTCACGGCGGGACAGCAGAAAAACTGTTTTTT. It encodes CACPPHGGTAEKLFF.

In DNA form, the CDR3 reads TGTGCCACCAGCAGAGGACGAGGCACTGAAGCTTTCTTT. Amino acids: CATSRGRGTEAFF. The rearrangement joins TRBV15 to TRBJ1-1, with unresolved D. The CDR3 covers 13 residues. Trimming took 1 base from V and 4 from J, leaving 7 bases between them. CDR1 is LNHNV and CDR2 is YYDKDF in the germline V gene (reference sequence).

V gene TRBV28 combines with J gene TRBJ1-1, with D uncertain. The CDR3 has 13 residues. CDR1 and CDR2 (germline): MDHEN, SYDVKM. The V gene lost 6 bases and the J gene lost 2 bases, with 10 bases spanning the gap. The CDR3 loop reads CASRSYPNTEAFF. In nucleotides, the CDR3 is TGTGCCAGCAGGTCGTATCCCAACACTGAAGCTTTCTTT.

The chain couples TRBV5-1 to TRBJ2-2; D possibly corresponds to TRBD1 (6 bases). Germline V gene lookup returns CDR1 SGHRS and CDR2 YFSETQ. Trimming took off 4 bases at V and 6 bases at J, with 10 bases between the two ends. CDR3 length equals 13 residues. Here the CDR3 reads CASSPQGAGELFF. In nucleotides, the CDR3 is TGCGCCAGCAGCCCACAGGGAGCCGGGGAGCTGTTTTTT.

The rearrangement joins TRBV7-8 to TRBJ2-1; 10 nucleotides align to TRBD2. The germline V gene has CDR1 SGHVS and CDR2 FQNEAQ. V shed 5 bases, J shed 6 bases, and the junction held 10 bases outside the gene matches. The CDR3 runs 16 residues. The CDR3 nucleotides read TGTGCCAGCAGCGACGGCTGGACTAGCGGTCCCAATGAGCAGTTCTTC. This codes for CASSDGWTSGPNEQFF.

This sequence joins TRBV7-9 and TRBJ2-7; D not resolved. CDR3 size: 11 residues. In germline, CDR1 is SEHNR, CDR2 FQNEAQ (reference sequence). Trimming shortened V by 6 bases and J by 7 bases, and 10 bases separated the two germline ends. The CDR3 sequence is CASSSMSEQYF. CDR3 nucleotides: TGTGCCAGCAGTTCGATGAGTGAGCAGTACTTC.

This clone was picked up one time. The genes are TRBV6-1 and TRBJ2-3; D unresolved. The germline V and J ends were trimmed by 3 bases and 10 bases, with 8 bases remaining between them. Germline V gene data show CDR1 as MNHNS and CDR2 as SASEGT. CDR3 length: 11 residues. CDR3 region: CASSEAPAQYF. The CDR3 DNA is TGTGCCAGCAGTGAGGCCCCCGCGCAGTATTTT.

V and J are TRBV7-2 and TRBJ2-2, with TRBD2 identical over 11 bases. The CDR3 has 16 amino acids. Trimming removed 0 bases from V and 9 bases from J; junction bases left unmatched: 6. Germline lookup yields CDR1 SGHTA and CDR2 FQGNSA. The CDR3 DNA is TGTGCCAGCAGCTTAGCCCTAGCGGGAGGTGACAGGGAGCTGTTTTTT. Translated, it gives CASSLALAGGDRELFF.

V is TRBV5-1 and J is TRBJ2-3; TRBD1 aligns across 7 bases. Germline-derived CDR1 and CDR2 are SGHRS and YFSETQ. CDR3 length: 16 residues. After removal of 4 bases from V and 7 bases from J, the junction contained 15 bases not matched to a gene. Written as DNA, the CDR3 is TGCGCCAGCAGCCCCCGAGGGACAGCGCGAGGGTATACGCAGTATTTT. Its translation: CASSPRGTARGYTQYF.

The table lists this clone with a count of one. This chain joins TRBV28 and TRBJ1-5; D is perhaps TRBD1 (6 bases). The CDR3 length is 14 residues. The germline V gene encodes CDR1 MDHEN and CDR2 SYDVKM. Trimming took off 8 bases at V and 4 bases at J, with 15 bases between the two ends. The CDR3 spells CASRSGTQNQPQHF. The DNA of the CDR3 is TGTGCCAGCCGCTCCGGGACACAGAATCAGCCCCAGCATTTT.

The chain recombines TRBV6-5 with TRBJ2-1; 11 nucleotides agree with TRBD2. The V gene's germline CDR1 is MNHEY and CDR2 SVGAGI. J gave up 14 bases and V 6 bases, and 12 bases lay outside the gene matches. CDR3 length equals 14 residues. For the CDR3, the DNA is TGTGCCAGCAGCTTGGAGGGACTAGCGGTTCCCGAGTTCTTC. Its translation is CASSLEGLAVPEFF.

The V gene is TRBV10-3, the J gene TRBJ1-3; unclear D gene. The V gene's germline CDR1 is ENHRY and CDR2 SYGVKD. This CDR3 has 16 residues. V lost 0 bases and J lost 1, with 10 bases in between. CDR3 sequence (DNA): TGTGCCATCAGTGAGTCGAGAAGTCGTTCTGGAAACACCATATATTTT. Protein sequence: CAISESRSRSGNTIYF.

The chain recombines TRBV29-1 with TRBJ1-1; D is unresolved. CDR1 and CDR2 (germline): SQVTM, ANQGSEA. The CDR3 is 9 amino acids. Trimming pared 3 bases from V and 11 bases from J, leaving 7 bases between. CDR3 DNA sequence: TGCAGCGTTGACGACGGGGCTTTCTTT. It translates to CSVDDGAFF.

The genes are TRBV15 and TRBJ2-1; D is undetermined. This CDR3 is built from 13 residues. Germline V gives CDR1 LNHNV, CDR2 YYDKDF (reference sequence). Trimming pared 1 base from V and 12 bases from J, leaving 13 bases between. CDR3 amino acids: CATSRVRVEWQFF. Here the CDR3 DNA reads TGTGCCACCAGCAGAGTTCGGGTCGAATGGCAGTTCTTC.

The gene calls are TRBV4-2 and TRBJ2-7; 7 nucleotides align to TRBD2. Germline loops: CDR1 LGHNA, CDR2 YNFKEQ. The length of the CDR3 is 15 residues. The V and J ends lost 4 bases and 3 bases, in that order; junction bases with no gene match: 9. The CDR3 spells CASSPRAGEVYEQYF. The DNA of the CDR3 is TGTGCCAGCAGCCCGCGGGCGGGAGAAGTCTACGAGCAGTACTTC.

This chain uses TRBV10-3 with TRBJ2-3, with D possibly being TRBD2 (7 bases). Deletions cut 11 bases from V and 4 bases from J, with 13 bases between. CDR3 length: 12 residues. Germline lookup yields CDR1 ENHRY and CDR2 SYGVKD. The CDR3 reads CAARGASDTQYF. DNA for the CDR3: TGTGCCGCCCGGGGGGCGTCAGATACGCAGTATTTT.

The DNA for the CDR3 is TGCGCCAGCAGGCTAGCCGACTTCTACGAGCAGTACTTC. Translated, it gives CASRLADFYEQYF. The V and J genes are TRBV5-1 and TRBJ2-7; tentatively, D is TRBD2 (5 bases). Trimming removed 5 bases from V and 3 bases from J, with 12 bases in between. This CDR3 contains 13 residues. Germline lookup yields CDR1 SGHRS and CDR2 YFSETQ.

The chain combines TRBV18 with TRBJ2-3; 7 nucleotides line up with TRBD1. The CDR3 has 16 amino acids. V lost 0 bases and J lost 3; bases outside the gene matches: 6. Germline V gene data show CDR1 as KGHSH and CDR2 as LQKENI. Written as DNA, the CDR3 is TGTGCCAGCTCACCACCTCCGGGACAGAAGACAGATACGCAGTATTTT. This encodes CASSPPPGQKTDTQYF.

This chain links TRBV6-6 with TRBJ1-1, with D hard to call. V lost 2 bases and J 6 bases, leaving 7 bases between the germline ends. Per the germline V gene, CDR1 is MNHNY and CDR2 is SVGAGI (reference sequence). The CDR3 totals 12 residues. In DNA form, the CDR3 reads TGTGCCAGCAGTTACGGAGGCCCTGAAGCTTTCTTT. The encoded protein is CASSYGGPEAFF.

The J gene is TRBJ2-7, the V gene TRBV5-6, with 7 positions matching TRBD1. CDR1 is SGHDT, CDR2 YYEEEE, per germline. With V trimmed by 4 bases and J by 4 bases, 5 bases remained unmatched. The CDR3 has 13 amino acids. The CDR3 region is CASSAGDSYEQYF. CDR3 DNA sequence: TGTGCCAGCAGCGCCGGGGACAGTTACGAGCAGTACTTC.

The chain uses TRBV5-1 and TRBJ1-1; possibly TRBD1 for D (5 bases). CDR3 length: 13 residues. Germline values: CDR1 SGHRS, CDR2 YFSETQ. Trimming took off 2 bases at V and 9 bases at J, with 14 bases between the two ends. Written as DNA, the CDR3 is TGCGCCAGCAGCTTATTCCAGGGTCGTAAAGCTTTCTTT. Its protein is CASSLFQGRKAFF.

V is TRBV7-2 and J is TRBJ2-3; unclear D gene. V was trimmed by 3 bases and J by 8 bases, leaving 9 bases between them. Germline CDR1 and CDR2: SGHTA and FQGNSA. The CDR3 runs to 12 residues. DNA for the CDR3: TGTGCCAGCAGCTTCCCACTCGGTACGCAGTATTTT. This translates into CASSFPLGTQYF. The variable domain in full, completed from reference TRBV7-2 and TRBJ2-3, reads GAGVSQSPSNKVTEKGKDVELRCDPISGHTALYWYRQSLGQGLEFLIYFQGNSAPDKSGLPSDRFSAERTGGSVSTLTIQRTQQEDSAVYLCASSFPLGTQYFGPGTRLTVL.

The chain has TRBV11-2 and TRBJ2-2; perhaps TRBD2 as D (6 bases). V was clipped by 2 bases and J by 4 bases, with 14 bases between them. Germline-derived CDR1 and CDR2 are SGHAT and FQNNGV. The CDR3 covers 16 residues. DNA for the CDR3: TGTGCCAGCAGCTTATCGCGGGGCCCTTCCACCGGGGAGCTGTTTTTT. Translating gives CASSLSRGPSTGELFF.